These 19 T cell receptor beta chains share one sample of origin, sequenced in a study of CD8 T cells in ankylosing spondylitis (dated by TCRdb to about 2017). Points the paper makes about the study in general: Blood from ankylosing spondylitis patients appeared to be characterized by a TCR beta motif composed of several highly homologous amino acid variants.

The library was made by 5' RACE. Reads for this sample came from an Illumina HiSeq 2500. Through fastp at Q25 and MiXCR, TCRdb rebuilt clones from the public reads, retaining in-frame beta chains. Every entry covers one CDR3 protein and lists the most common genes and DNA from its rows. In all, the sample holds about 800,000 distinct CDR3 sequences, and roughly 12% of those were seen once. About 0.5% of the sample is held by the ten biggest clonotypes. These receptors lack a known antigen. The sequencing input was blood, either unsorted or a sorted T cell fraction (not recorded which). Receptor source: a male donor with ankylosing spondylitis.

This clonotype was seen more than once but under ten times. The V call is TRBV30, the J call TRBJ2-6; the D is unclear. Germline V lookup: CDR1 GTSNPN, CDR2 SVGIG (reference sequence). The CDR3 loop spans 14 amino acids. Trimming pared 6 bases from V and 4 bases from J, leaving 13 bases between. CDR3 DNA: TGTGCCTGCAATACCCCGGCGGGGGCCAACGTCCTGACTTTC. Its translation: CACNTPAGANVLTF.

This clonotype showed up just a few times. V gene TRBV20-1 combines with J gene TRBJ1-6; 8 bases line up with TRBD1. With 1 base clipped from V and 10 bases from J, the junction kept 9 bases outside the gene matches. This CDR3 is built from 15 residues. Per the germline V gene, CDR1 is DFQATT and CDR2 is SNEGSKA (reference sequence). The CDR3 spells CSARAAGQGVSPLHF. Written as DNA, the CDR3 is TGCAGTGCTAGAGCTGCTGGACAGGGAGTCTCACCCCTCCACTTT.

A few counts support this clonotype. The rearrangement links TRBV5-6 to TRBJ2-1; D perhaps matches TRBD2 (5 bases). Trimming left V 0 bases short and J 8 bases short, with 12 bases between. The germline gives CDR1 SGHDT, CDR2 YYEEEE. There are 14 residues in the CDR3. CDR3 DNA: TGTGCCAGCAGCTTGGTACGGGGATCGGATGAGCAGTTCTTC. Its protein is CASSLVRGSDEQFF.

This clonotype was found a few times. The CDR3 protein is CASSLATGKHQPQHF. The CDR3 region has the DNA TGCGCCAGCAGCTTGGCGACAGGGAAACATCAGCCCCAGCATTTT. The rearrangement joins TRBV5-1 to TRBJ1-5, with TRBD1 matching 7 bases. This CDR3 comprises 15 residues. The germline gives CDR1 SGHRS, CDR2 YFSETQ. V lost 0 bases, J lost 5 bases, and 5 bases stayed unmatched.

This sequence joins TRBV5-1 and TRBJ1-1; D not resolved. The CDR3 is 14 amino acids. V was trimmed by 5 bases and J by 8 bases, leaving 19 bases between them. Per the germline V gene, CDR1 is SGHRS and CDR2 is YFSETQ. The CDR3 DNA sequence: TGCGCCAGCAGGAAAGATGAAATGCGGGGAGAAGCTTTCTTT. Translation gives CASRKDEMRGEAFF.

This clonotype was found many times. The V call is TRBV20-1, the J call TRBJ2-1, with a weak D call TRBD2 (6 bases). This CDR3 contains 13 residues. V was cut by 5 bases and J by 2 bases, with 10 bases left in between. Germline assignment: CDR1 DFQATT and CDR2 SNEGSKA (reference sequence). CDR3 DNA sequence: TGCAGTGCTTGGTGGGGGGCCTACAATGAGCAGTTCTTC. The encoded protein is CSAWWGAYNEQFF.

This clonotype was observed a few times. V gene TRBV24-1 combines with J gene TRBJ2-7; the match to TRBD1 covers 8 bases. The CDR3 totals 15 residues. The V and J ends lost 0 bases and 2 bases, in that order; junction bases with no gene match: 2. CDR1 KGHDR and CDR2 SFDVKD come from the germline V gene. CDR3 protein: CATSDLRTGTYEQYF. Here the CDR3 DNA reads TGTGCCACCAGTGATTTGAGGACAGGGACCTACGAGCAGTACTTC.

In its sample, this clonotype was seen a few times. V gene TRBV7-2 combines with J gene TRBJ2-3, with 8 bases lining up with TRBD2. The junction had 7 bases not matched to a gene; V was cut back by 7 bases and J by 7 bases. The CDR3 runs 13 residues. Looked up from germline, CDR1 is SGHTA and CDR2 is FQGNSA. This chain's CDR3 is CASKEGGRHTQYF. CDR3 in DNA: TGTGCCAGCAAGGAGGGCGGGAGGCATACGCAGTATTTT.

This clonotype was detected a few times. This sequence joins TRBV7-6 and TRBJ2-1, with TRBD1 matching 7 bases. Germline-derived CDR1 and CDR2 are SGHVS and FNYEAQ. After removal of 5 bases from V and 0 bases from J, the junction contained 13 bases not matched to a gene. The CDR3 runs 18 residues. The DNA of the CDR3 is TGTGCCAGCAGCGCCGGACAGGCTTTCCATATCTCCTACAATGAGCAGTTCTTC. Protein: CASSAGQAFHISYNEQFF.

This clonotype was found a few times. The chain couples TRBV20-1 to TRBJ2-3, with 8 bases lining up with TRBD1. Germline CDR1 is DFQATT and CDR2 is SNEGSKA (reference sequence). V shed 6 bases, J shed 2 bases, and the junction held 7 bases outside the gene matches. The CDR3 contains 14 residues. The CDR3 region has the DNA TGCAGTGCCTATTGGGGACAGGCCACAGATACGCAGTATTTT. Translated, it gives CSAYWGQATDTQYF.

The DNA of the CDR3 is TGCAGTGCTAGGGGGGACAGCAAGAACACTGAAGCTTTCTTT. As protein: CSARGDSKNTEAFF. The chain uses TRBV20-1 and TRBJ1-1; 7 nucleotides match TRBD1. V lost 3 bases, J lost 1 base, and 5 bases stayed unmatched. The CDR3 covers 14 residues. Germline CDR1 is DFQATT and CDR2 is SNEGSKA (reference sequence).

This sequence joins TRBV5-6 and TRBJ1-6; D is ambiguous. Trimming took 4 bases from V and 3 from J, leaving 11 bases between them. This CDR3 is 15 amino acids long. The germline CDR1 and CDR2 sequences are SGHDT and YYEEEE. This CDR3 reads CASSALRGYNSPLHF. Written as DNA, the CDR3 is TGTGCCAGCAGCGCATTAAGAGGCTATAATTCACCCCTCCACTTT.

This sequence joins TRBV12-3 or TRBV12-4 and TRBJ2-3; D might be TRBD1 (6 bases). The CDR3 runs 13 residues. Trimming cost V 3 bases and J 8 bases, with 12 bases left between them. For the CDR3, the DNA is TGTGCCAGCAGTTTCCCAGGGGAAGGTACGCAGTATTTT. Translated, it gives CASSFPGEGTQYF.

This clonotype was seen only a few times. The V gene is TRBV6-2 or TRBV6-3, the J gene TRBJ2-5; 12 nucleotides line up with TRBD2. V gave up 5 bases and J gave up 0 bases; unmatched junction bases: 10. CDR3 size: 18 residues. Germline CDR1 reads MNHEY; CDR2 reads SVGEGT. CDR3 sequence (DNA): TGTGCCAGCAGTCGCGGACTAGCGGGGTATACGTACCAAGAGACCCAGTACTTC. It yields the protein CASSRGLAGYTYQETQYF.

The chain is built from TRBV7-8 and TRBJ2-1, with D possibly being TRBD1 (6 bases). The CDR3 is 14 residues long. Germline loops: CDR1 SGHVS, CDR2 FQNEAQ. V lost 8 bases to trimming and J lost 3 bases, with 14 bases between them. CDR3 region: CASPPGRGYNEQFF. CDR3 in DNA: TGTGCCAGCCCGCCGGGCAGGGGCTACAATGAGCAGTTCTTC.

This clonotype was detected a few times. DNA for the CDR3: TGTGCCAGCAGCGCCATCTACAATGAGCAGTTCTTC. Protein: CASSAIYNEQFF. The V call is TRBV7-2, the J call TRBJ2-1; D is undetermined. V was clipped by 5 bases and J by 3 bases, with 5 bases between them. Germline values: CDR1 SGHTA, CDR2 FQGNSA. CDR3 length: 12 residues.

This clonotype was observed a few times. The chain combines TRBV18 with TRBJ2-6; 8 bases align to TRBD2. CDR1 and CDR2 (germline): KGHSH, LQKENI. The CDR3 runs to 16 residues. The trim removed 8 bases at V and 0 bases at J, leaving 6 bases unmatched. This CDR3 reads CASTGLVISGANVLTF. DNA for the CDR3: TGTGCCAGCACGGGACTAGTGATCTCTGGGGCCAACGTCCTGACTTTC.

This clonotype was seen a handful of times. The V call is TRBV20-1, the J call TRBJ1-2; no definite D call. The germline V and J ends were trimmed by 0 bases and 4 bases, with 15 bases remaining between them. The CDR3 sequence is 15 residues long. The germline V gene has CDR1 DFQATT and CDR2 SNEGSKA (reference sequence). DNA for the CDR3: TGCAGTGCTAGAGATTTGGCAGGAGCAACCTATGGCTACACCTTC. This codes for CSARDLAGATYGYTF.

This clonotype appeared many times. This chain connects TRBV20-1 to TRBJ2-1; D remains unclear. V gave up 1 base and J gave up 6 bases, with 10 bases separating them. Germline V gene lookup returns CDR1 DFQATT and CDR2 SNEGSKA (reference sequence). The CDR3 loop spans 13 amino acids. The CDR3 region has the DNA TGCAGTGCTAGAGGGGCAGCCCTCAATGAGCAGTTCTTC. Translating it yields CSARGAALNEQFF.